Sequencing of this T cell receptor (beta chain) was carried out in a study of identical twins. Whole-study results and caveats: Zero-insertion results could be subject to partial confounding by invariant MAIT and iNKT cells. The study drew conclusions from cross-sectional statistical analysis, not from following the same donors.

This CDR3 contains 15 residues. With 5 bases clipped from V and 7 bases from J, the junction kept 7 bases outside the gene matches. Turning to this clonotype: Its antigen remains unknown.

Template switching added a universal primer site; cDNA carried unique molecular identifiers. Via MiXCR, TCRdb re-called the 5' RACE reads, giving one row per CDR3 protein. The top ten clones hold roughly 3.6% of a sample with fewer than 250,000 distinct CDR3 sequences, approximately 7% of them seen once. The same sample was also used in a study of yellow fever vaccine responses in identical twins.

The sequence came from a woman younger than 30 in good health. This chain connects TRBV12-3 or TRBV12-4 to TRBJ2-7, with TRBD2 matching over 14 bases. Material for sequencing was memory (CD45RO+) T cells sorted from blood. Here the CDR3 DNA reads TGTGCCAGCAGTCTCGGGACTAGCGGGAGAAATGAGCAGTACTTC. Protein: CASSLGTSGRNEQYF.